This T cell receptor (beta chain) was obtained from a study of cytomegalovirus exposure and HLA in healthy donors. Findings and caveats of the study: Data from an earlier analysis indicated that most TCR beta V segments were productive either about 87% or about 30% of the time. Later, TCR association rates were found to vary by HLA locus, highest for DRB1 and lowest for HLA-C. Later on, an analysis found that several of the most significant clusters appeared to be linked to common viral pathogens, which included parvovirus B19.

Comment on this clone: Its matching antigen is unknown.

CDR1 is MNHEY, CDR2 SVGAGI, per germline. Trimming left V 4 bases short and J 0 bases short, with 7 bases between. The CDR3 runs to 14 residues. This PCR relied on a set of 60 Vbeta primers and 13 Jbeta primers. Only in-frame clones appear in the TCRdb table, and some are missing; sequencing was by immunoSEQ multiplex PCR. In the table there are over 200,000 clones, 82% of which are singletons. The TCR was taken from a man aged 40-50 years in good health and CMV-seropositive. The sample comprised PBMCs. This chain connects TRBV6-5 to TRBJ1-5; D not resolved. The DNA of the CDR3 is TGTGCCAGCAGTTTCGGGTATAGCAATCAGCCCCAGCATTTT. Encoded protein: CASSFGYSNQPQHF.